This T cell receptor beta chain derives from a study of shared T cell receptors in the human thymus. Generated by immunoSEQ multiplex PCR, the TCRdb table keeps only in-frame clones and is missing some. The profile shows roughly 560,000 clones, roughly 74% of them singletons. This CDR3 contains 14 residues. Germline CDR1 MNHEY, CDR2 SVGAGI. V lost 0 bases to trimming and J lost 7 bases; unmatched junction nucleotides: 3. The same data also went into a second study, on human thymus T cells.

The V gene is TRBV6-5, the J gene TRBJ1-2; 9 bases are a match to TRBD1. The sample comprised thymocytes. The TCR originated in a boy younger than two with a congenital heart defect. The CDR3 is CASSYSNRGPGYTF. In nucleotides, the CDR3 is TGTGCCAGCAGTTACTCGAACAGGGGGCCTGGCTACACCTTC.